The text below deals with one TCR beta chain. The data were obtained in a study of blood T cell repertoires in COVID-19. Study-wide context: Samples came from the United States, Italy and Spain, spanning acute and convalescent COVID-19.

Germline-derived CDR1 and CDR2 are SGHVS and FNYEAQ. This CDR3 comprises 14 residues. V lost 6 bases and J 5 bases, leaving 16 bases between the germline ends. Produced via immunoSEQ multiplex PCR; TCRdb's table is partial and in-frame only. The data show 130,000 to 150,000 clones, 65% to 85% seen once. Sequencing used peripheral blood. The receptor comes from a man aged 60-69 years with active or convalescent COVID-19. This chain joins TRBV7-6 and TRBJ1-1; maybe TRBD1 (5 bases). The CDR3 DNA reads TGTGCCAGCAGTCGAAGTAGGGGTGGAACTGAAGCTTTCTTT. Translation: CASSRSRGGTEAFF.